A selection of T cell receptor beta chains follows, all from one sample in a study of T cells in localized non-small cell lung cancer. Generated by immunoSEQ multiplex PCR, the TCRdb table keeps only in-frame clones and is missing some. The sample includes roughly 26,000 clones, 70% to 90% seen only once; the top ten take more than 12%. This specimen was peripheral blood, taken before any cancer treatment. The receptor source for this set is a female donor of 60 years or more with stage II squamous cell lung carcinoma. Both conserved end residues are part of each CDR3. A D gene is named only where the DNA matches it firmly. Rows give clone size only sometimes, using once, few, many, or a class for an expanded clone.

v_gene	abundance	j_gene	d_gene	CDR3nt	CDR3aa
TRBV19	NA	TRBJ1-4	NA	TGTGCCAGTAGTGCCCGACAGAGAGCGGATGAAAAACTGTTTTTT	CASSARQRADEKLFF
TRBV7-3	NA	TRBJ2-1	TRBD1	TGTGCCAGCAGTGCAGGGGGCTACAATGAGCAGTTCTTC	CASSAGGYNEQFF
TRBV27	NA	TRBJ2-7	TRBD1	TGTGCCAGCAGTTCCCTTCAAGACAGGGGTTACGAGCAGTACTTC	CASSSLQDRGYEQYF
TRBV28	once	TRBJ2-7	NA	TGTGCCAGTGGACGCGGACAAGAGCACGAGCAGTACTTC	CASGRGQEHEQYF
TRBV6-1	NA	TRBJ2-1	TRBD2	TGTGCCAGCAGTGAAGGGGAAGTTGTGGCGGGGGGCTCCTACAATGAGCAGTTCTTC	CASSEGEVVAGGSYNEQFF
TRBV5-1	NA	TRBJ2-1	TRBD2	TGCGCCAGCAGCGCCCTGACTAGCGGGGGGGCGGGTGAGCAGTTCTTC	CASSALTSGGAGEQFF
TRBV5-8	NA	TRBJ2-7	NA	TGTGCCAGCAGCTTGGAGGGGTTCTTCTACGAGCAGTACTTC	CASSLEGFFYEQYF
TRBV28	once	TRBJ1-1	NA	TGTGCCAGCAGTTTGACAGGCGGGAACACTGAAGCTTTCTTT	CASSLTGGNTEAFF
TRBV6-6	NA	TRBJ1-2	TRBD1	TGTGCCAGCAGTCGGACAGGACAGTCCGACTATGGCTACACCTTC	CASSRTGQSDYGYTF
TRBV30	NA	TRBJ1-2	NA	TGTGCCTGGAGTGTACAGACTTCCTATGGCTACACCTTC	CAWSVQTSYGYTF
TRBV11-3	NA	TRBJ1-1	NA	TGTGCCAGCAGCGGAGGACAGAACACTGAAGCTTTCTTT	CASSGGQNTEAFF
TRBV7-2	NA	TRBJ2-5	TRBD2	TGTGCCAGCAGCGTGGGACTAGCGGGAGGGGAAGACCAAGAGACCCAGTACTTC	CASSVGLAGGEDQETQYF
TRBV19	NA	TRBJ1-2	NA	TGTGCCAGTAAAGGACAGTCTGATGGCTACACCTTC	CASKGQSDGYTF
TRBV18	NA	TRBJ2-3	TRBD1	TGTGCCAGCTCAAGAGGACAGGGCACAGATACGCAGTATTTT	CASSRGQGTDTQYF
TRBV12-2	NA	TRBJ2-3	NA	TGTGCAAGTCGCTTAGAATTCCCCAGGGGTAGGCAACCACCCCATACAGATACGCAGTATTTT	CASRLEFPRGRQPPHTDTQYF
TRBV7-6	NA	TRBJ2-2	TRBD2	TGTGCCAGCAGCCCAGGTGGACTAGACACCGGGGAGCTGTTTTTT	CASSPGGLDTGELFF
TRBV9	NA	TRBJ1-1	NA	TGTGCCAGCAGCGCGGGACCGCTGAACACTGAAGCTTTCTTT	CASSAGPLNTEAFF
TRBV30	NA	TRBJ2-3	TRBD2	TGTGCCTGGAGTCCCGGGACTAGGACCCAAGATACGCAGTATTTT	CAWSPGTRTQDTQYF
TRBV5-4	NA	TRBJ2-7	TRBD1	TGTGCCAGCAGCTTGGGTGGACAGGCGCAGAGCTACGAGCAGTACTTC	CASSLGGQAQSYEQYF
TRBV19	NA	TRBJ1-4	NA	TGTGCCAGTACCACCCCCTTAGGGCGAGGAACTAATGAAAAACTGTTTTTT	CASTTPLGRGTNEKLFF
TRBV6-5	NA	TRBJ1-1	TRBD1	TGTGCCAGCCGACAGGGAGGTACTGAAGCTTTCTTT	CASRQGGTEAFF
TRBV2	once	TRBJ2-4	NA	TGTGCCAGCAGTTTGAATCTAGCCAAAAACATTCAGTACTTC	CASSLNLAKNIQYF
TRBV2	NA	TRBJ2-5	TRBD1	TGTGCCAGCAGAGATCGGACAGGGGGGGAGACCCAGTACTTC	CASRDRTGGETQYF
TRBV6-6	NA	TRBJ1-3	NA	TGTGCCGGCAGGGGAGGTTCTGGAAACACCATATATTTT	CAGRGGSGNTIYF
TRBV7-9	NA	TRBJ2-3	NA	TGTGCCAGCAGCGCCACAGATACGCAGTATTTT	CASSATDTQYF
TRBV5-1	NA	TRBJ1-6	NA	TGCGCCAGCAGCCCATCGGGTTCACCCCTCCACTTT	CASSPSGSPLHF
TRBV18	NA	TRBJ1-3	TRBD1	TGTGCCAGCTCACTGGGACAGACTGGAAACACCATATATTTT	CASSLGQTGNTIYF
TRBV6-5	NA	TRBJ1-2	NA	TGTGCCAGCAGTTACTTAGGGTCCTATGGCTACACCTTC	CASSYLGSYGYTF
TRBV7-9	few	TRBJ2-1	NA	TGTGCCAGCAGCTCCCCGGTCCGCAATGAGCAGTTCTTC	CASSSPVRNEQFF
TRBV6-5	once	TRBJ1-2	TRBD1	TGTGCCAGCAGTTACAGTGGACAGGGGGCCGATGGCTACACCTTC	CASSYSGQGADGYTF
TRBV10-3	once	TRBJ1-3	NA	TGTGCCATCAGGGAGGTCTCTGGAAACACCATATATTTT	CAIREVSGNTIYF
TRBV10-1	NA	TRBJ2-5	TRBD2	TGCGCCAGCAGCCCTGTTGCGGGAGGGCAAGAGACCCAGTACTTC	CASSPVAGGQETQYF
TRBV28	NA	TRBJ2-7	TRBD1	TGTGCCAGCAGTTTGTGGGACAGACATTCCTACGAGCAGTACTTC	CASSLWDRHSYEQYF
TRBV9	NA	TRBJ1-2	NA	TGTGCCAGCAGCGTAGGAAAATTGATAAATGGCTACACCTTC	CASSVGKLINGYTF
TRBV5-4	NA	TRBJ2-7	TRBD2	TGTGCCAGCAGCTTGGCGGGGACTAGCGCCTACGAGCAGTACTTC	CASSLAGTSAYEQYF
TRBV4-2	NA	TRBJ2-3	NA	TGTGCCAGCAGTCCTACTAGGGATACGCAGTATTTT	CASSPTRDTQYF
TRBV19	NA	TRBJ2-3	TRBD2	TGTGCCAGTAGTCCCAGGACTAGCGGAGATACGCAGTATTTT	CASSPRTSGDTQYF
TRBV6-6	NA	TRBJ1-6	NA	TGTGCCAGCAGTTACGGTAGCTCCTATAATTCACCCCTCCACTTT	CASSYGSSYNSPLHF
TRBV27	NA	TRBJ2-3	TRBD1	TGTGCCAGCAGTTTAAGACAGGGAGCAGATACGCAGTATTTT	CASSLRQGADTQYF
TRBV19	NA	TRBJ1-5	TRBD1	TGTGCCAGTAGCGCTTTGGGACAGGGGGCCGGCAATCAGCCCCAGCATTTT	CASSALGQGAGNQPQHF
TRBV7-8	NA	TRBJ1-2	TRBD1	TGTGCCAGCAGCTTAAGCAAGGACAGGGGGAGAGGCTACACCTTC	CASSLSKDRGRGYTF
TRBV5-1	NA	TRBJ1-1	TRBD1	TGCGCCAGCAGCACCCAAGGGGGCATGAACACTGAAGCTTTCTTT	CASSTQGGMNTEAFF
TRBV11-2	NA	TRBJ2-1	TRBD2	TGTGCCAGCAGCCAAGGGACTAGCGAGGGTGAGCAGTTCTTC	CASSQGTSEGEQFF
TRBV2	NA	TRBJ1-1	NA	TGTGCCAGCAGCGAAAGACTGACGGGCACTGAAGCTTTCTTT	CASSERLTGTEAFF
TRBV19	NA	TRBJ2-7	TRBD2	TGTGCCAGTAGGGGACTAGCGGCGACCTCCTACGAGCAGTACTTC	CASRGLAATSYEQYF
TRBV7-6	NA	TRBJ2-7	NA	TGTGCCAGCGGGGGGTCGGGGGCGATTTACGAGCAGTACTTC	CASGGSGAIYEQYF
TRBV7-9	NA	TRBJ2-1	TRBD1	TGTGCCAGCACCCTTGGGACAGGCATCTACAATGAGCAGTTCTTC	CASTLGTGIYNEQFF
TRBV2	NA	TRBJ1-5	NA	TGTGCCAGCAGTGCAGGGAATCAGCCCCAGCATTTT	CASSAGNQPQHF
TRBV9	NA	TRBJ2-1	NA	TGTGCCAGCAGCGTAATGGATTTTAGTTTTGAGCAGTTCTTC	CASSVMDFSFEQFF
TRBV6-1	NA	TRBJ2-7	NA	TGTGCCAGCAGTGGCGACGGGTACCGCGAGCAGTACTTC	CASSGDGYREQYF
TRBV6-6	NA	TRBJ1-3	NA	TGTGCCAGCAGTTCTACAGGGTCTAGCTCTGGAAACACCATATATTTT	CASSSTGSSSGNTIYF
TRBV10-3	once	TRBJ1-1	NA	TGTGTCTGTTTAGGGGACGCGAACACTGAAGCTTTCTTT	CVCLGDANTEAFF
TRBV7-9	NA	TRBJ1-3	NA	TGTGCCAGCAGCCATAGAGGAGCAGGGAGGACTGGAAACACCATATATTTT	CASSHRGAGRTGNTIYF
TRBV30	once	TRBJ2-6	NA	TGTGCCTGGAGTGTACAAGGGATCAACGTCCTGACTTTC	CAWSVQGINVLTF